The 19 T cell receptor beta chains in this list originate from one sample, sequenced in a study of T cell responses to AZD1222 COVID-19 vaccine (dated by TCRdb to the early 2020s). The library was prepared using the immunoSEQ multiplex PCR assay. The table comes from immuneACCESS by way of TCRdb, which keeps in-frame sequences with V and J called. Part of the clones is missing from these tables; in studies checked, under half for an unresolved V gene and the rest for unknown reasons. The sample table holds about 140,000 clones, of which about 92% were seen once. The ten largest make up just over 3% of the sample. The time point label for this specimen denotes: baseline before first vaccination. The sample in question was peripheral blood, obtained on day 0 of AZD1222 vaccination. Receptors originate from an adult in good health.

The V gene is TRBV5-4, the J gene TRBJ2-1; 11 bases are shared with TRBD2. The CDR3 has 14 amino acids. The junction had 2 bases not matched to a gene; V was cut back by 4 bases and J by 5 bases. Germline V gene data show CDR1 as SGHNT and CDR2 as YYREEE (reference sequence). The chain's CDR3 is CASSPGLADNEQFF. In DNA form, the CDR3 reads TGTGCCAGCAGCCCGGGACTAGCGGACAATGAGCAGTTCTTC.

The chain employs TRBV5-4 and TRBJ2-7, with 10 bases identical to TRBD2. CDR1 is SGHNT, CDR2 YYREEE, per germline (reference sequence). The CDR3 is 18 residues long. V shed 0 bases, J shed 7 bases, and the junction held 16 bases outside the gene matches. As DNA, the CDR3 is TGTGCCAGCAGCTTGGGGAAGCGGGAGGGCCTCTTGGGGGGTGAGCAGTACTTC. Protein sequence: CASSLGKREGLLGGEQYF. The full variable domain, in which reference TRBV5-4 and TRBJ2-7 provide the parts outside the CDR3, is ETGVTQSPTHLIKTRGQQVTLRCSSQSGHNTVSWYQQALGQGPQFIFQYYREEENGRGNFPPRFSGLQFPNYSSELNVNALELDDSALYLCASSLGKREGLLGGEQYFGPGTRLTVT.

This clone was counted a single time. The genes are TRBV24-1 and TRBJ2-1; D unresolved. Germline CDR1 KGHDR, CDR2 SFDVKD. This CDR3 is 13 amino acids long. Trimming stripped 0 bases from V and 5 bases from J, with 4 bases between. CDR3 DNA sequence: TGTGCCACCAGTGATTTGCAGGACAATGAGCAGTTCTTC. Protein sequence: CATSDLQDNEQFF.

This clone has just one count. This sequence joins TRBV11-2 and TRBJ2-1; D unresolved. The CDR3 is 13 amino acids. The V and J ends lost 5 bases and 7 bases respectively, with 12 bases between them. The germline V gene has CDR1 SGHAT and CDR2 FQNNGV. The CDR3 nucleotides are TGTGCCAGCAGCCCCCGCGGTGGAAATGAGCAGTTCTTC. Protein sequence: CASSPRGGNEQFF.

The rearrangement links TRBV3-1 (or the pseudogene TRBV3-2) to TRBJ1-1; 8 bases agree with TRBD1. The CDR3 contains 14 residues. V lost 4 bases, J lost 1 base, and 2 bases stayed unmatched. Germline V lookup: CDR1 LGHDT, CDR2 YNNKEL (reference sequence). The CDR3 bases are TGTGCCAGCAGCCTGGGACAGGCGAACACTGAAGCTTTCTTT. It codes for CASSLGQANTEAFF.

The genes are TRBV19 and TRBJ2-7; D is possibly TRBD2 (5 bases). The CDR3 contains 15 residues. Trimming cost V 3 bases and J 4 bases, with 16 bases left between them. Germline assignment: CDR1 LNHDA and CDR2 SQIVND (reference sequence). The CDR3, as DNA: TGTGCCAGTAGTATTGCAAGCGGCTTCGTTTACGAGCAGTACTTC. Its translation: CASSIASGFVYEQYF. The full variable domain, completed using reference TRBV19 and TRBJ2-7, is DGGITQSPKYLFRKEGQNVTLSCEQNLNHDAMYWYRQDPGQGLRLIYYSQIVNDFQKGDIAEGYSVSREKKESFPLTVTSAQKNPTAFYLCASSIASGFVYEQYFGPGTRLTVT.

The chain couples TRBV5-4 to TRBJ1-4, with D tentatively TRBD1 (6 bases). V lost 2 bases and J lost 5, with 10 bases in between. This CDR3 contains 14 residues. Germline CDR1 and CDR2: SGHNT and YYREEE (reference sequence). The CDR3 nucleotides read TGTGCCAGCAGCTTAACAGGGCCAAATGAAAAACTGTTTTTT. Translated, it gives CASSLTGPNEKLFF.

CDR3 coding DNA: TGTGCCAGCAGCTTAGTGTCATTACCCCAGCATTTT. Translation gives CASSLVSLPQHF. The chain carries TRBV7-8 and TRBJ1-5, with D unresolved. The CDR3 has 12 amino acids. CDR1 and CDR2 (germline): SGHVS, FQNEAQ. V was pared by 1 base and J by 10 bases, with 8 bases between.

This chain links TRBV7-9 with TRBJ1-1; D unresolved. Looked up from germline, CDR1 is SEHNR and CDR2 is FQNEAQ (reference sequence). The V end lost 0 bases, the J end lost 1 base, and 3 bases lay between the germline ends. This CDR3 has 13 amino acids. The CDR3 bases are TGTGCCAGCAGCTTAGCCGGGAACACTGAAGCTTTCTTT. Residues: CASSLAGNTEAFF. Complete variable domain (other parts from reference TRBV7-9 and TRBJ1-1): DTGVSQNPRHKITKRGQNVTFRCDPISEHNRLYWYRQTLGQGPEFLTYFQNEAQLEKSRLLSDRFSAERPKGSFSTLEIQRTEQGDSAMYLCASSLAGNTEAFFGQGTRLTVV.

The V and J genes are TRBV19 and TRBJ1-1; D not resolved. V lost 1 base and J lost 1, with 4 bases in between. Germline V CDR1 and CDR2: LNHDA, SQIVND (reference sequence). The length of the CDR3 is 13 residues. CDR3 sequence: CASSIVTNTEAFF. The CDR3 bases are TGTGCCAGTAGTATAGTAACGAACACTGAAGCTTTCTTT.

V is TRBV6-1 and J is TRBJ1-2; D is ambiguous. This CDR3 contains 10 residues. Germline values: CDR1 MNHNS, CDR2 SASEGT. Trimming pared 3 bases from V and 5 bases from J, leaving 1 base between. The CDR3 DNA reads TGTGCCAGCAGTGATTATGGCTACACCTTC. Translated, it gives CASSDYGYTF.

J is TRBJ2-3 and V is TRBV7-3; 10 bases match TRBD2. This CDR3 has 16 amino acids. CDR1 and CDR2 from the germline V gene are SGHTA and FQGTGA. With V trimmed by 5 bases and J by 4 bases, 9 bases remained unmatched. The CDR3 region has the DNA TGTGCCAGCAGCCGAAGGCCTAGCGGGAGTGCAGATACGCAGTATTTT. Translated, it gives CASSRRPSGSADTQYF.

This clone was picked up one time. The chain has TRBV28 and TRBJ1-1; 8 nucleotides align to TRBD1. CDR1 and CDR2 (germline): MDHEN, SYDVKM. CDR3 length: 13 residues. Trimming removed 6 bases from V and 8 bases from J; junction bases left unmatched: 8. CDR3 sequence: CASSLTGTGEAFF. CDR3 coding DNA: TGTGCCAGCAGCCTAACCGGGACAGGAGAAGCTTTCTTT.

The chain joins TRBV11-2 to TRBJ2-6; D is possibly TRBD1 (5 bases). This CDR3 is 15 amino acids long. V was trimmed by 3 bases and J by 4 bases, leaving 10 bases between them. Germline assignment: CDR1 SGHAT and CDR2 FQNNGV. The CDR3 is CASSFFGAGANVLTF. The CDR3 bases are TGTGCCAGCAGCTTTTTTGGGGCCGGGGCCAACGTCCTGACTTTC.

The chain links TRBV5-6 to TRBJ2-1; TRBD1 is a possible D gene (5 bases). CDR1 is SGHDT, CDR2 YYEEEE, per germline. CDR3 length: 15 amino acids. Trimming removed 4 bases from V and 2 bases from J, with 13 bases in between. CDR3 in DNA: TGTGCCAGCAGCAGAAACAGGTGGGCCTACAATGAGCAGTTCTTC. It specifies CASSRNRWAYNEQFF.

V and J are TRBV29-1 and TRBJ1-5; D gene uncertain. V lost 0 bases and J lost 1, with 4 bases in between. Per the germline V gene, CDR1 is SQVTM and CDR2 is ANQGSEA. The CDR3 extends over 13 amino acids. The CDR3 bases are TGCAGCGTTGAAGAGGGCAGCAATCAGCCCCAGCATTTT. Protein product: CSVEEGSNQPQHF.

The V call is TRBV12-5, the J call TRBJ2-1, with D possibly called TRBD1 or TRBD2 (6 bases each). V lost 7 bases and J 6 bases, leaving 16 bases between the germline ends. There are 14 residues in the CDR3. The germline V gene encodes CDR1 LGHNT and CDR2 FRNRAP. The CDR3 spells CASARPGARNEQFF. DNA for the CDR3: TGTGCTAGTGCCCGTCCGGGGGCGCGCAATGAGCAGTTCTTC.

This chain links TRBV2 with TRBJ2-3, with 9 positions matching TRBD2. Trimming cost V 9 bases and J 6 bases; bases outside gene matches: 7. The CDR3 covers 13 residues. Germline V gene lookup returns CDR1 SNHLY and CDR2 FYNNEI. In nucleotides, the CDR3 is TGTGCCAGTAGCGGGGGATCCCCCGATACGCAGTATTTT. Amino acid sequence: CASSGGSPDTQYF.

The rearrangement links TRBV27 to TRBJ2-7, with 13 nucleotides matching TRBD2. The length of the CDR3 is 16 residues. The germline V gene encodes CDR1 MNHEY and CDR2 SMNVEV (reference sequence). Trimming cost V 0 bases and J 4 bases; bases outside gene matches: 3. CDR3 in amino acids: CASSLSGLAGNYEQYF. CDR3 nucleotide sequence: TGTGCCAGCAGTTTATCGGGACTAGCGGGAAATTACGAGCAGTACTTC.